The rows below give T cell receptor beta chains drawn from one sample of a study of blood T cell repertoires in COVID-19. Profiled with immunoSEQ multiplex PCR; TCRdb holds only in-frame clones, not every one. The table includes 80,000 to 130,000 clones, about 86% detected once. The material sequenced was PBMCs or T cells enriched from blood (not recorded which). All receptors come from a woman aged 50 to 65 who had recovered from COVID-19. CDR3s include the opening cysteine and the closing phenylalanine or tryptophan. Each record gives: D gene, J gene, V gene, clone size, CDR3 DNA, CDR3 protein. A D gene is named only where the DNA matches it firmly. Clone size, where shown, is once, few, many, or a class for clones that have expanded.

D gene: .; J gene: TRBJ1-2; V gene: TRBV27; clone size: .; CDR3 DNA: TGTGCCAGCAGTCAATTCGACCGAAACGGGGACTATGGCTACACCTTC; CDR3 protein: CASSQFDRNGDYGYTF
D gene: .; J gene: TRBJ1-5; V gene: TRBV24-1; clone size: .; CDR3 DNA: TGTGCCACCAGTGACGTAAATCAGCCCCAGCATTTT; CDR3 protein: CATSDVNQPQHF
D gene: TRBD1; J gene: TRBJ1-5; V gene: TRBV5-1; clone size: .; CDR3 DNA: TGCGCCAGCAGCTCGGAACAGGGGGCGCAGGTTCAGCCCCAGCATTTT; CDR3 protein: CASSSEQGAQVQPQHF
D gene: .; J gene: TRBJ1-5; V gene: TRBV15; clone size: .; CDR3 DNA: TGTGCCACCAGCAGAGATCTGGGTGGGCTTTACCAGCCCCAGCATTTT; CDR3 protein: CATSRDLGGLYQPQHF
D gene: TRBD1; J gene: TRBJ1-5; V gene: TRBV28; clone size: .; CDR3 DNA: TGTGCCAGCAGTCCCACAGGGGACAATCAGCCCCAGCATTTT; CDR3 protein: CASSPTGDNQPQHF
D gene: TRBD1; J gene: TRBJ1-2; V gene: TRBV30; clone size: .; CDR3 DNA: TGTGCCTGGAGGGATCAGGGGGCGGCCCGAAACTATGGCTACACCTTC; CDR3 protein: CAWRDQGAARNYGYTF
D gene: .; J gene: TRBJ1-5; V gene: TRBV6-1; clone size: .; CDR3 DNA: TGTGCCAGCAGTGAAGAATCGGGGGATGGCAATCAGCCCCAGCATTTT; CDR3 protein: CASSEESGDGNQPQHF
D gene: .; J gene: TRBJ1-6; V gene: TRBV19; clone size: .; CDR3 DNA: TGTGCCAGCTCCCGAACCCTGAGCTCCTATAATTCACCCCTCCACTTT; CDR3 protein: CASSRTLSSYNSPLHF
D gene: .; J gene: TRBJ2-2; V gene: TRBV12-3/TRBV12-4; clone size: .; CDR3 DNA: TGTGACAGCAGTTCGGCCGGAGGGCTGTTTTTT; CDR3 protein: CDSSSAGGLFF
D gene: .; J gene: TRBJ1-2; V gene: TRBV14; clone size: once; CDR3 DNA: TGTGCCAGCAGCCAAGGGGCAACAGGGAGCGGCTACACCTTC; CDR3 protein: CASSQGATGSGYTF
D gene: TRBD1; J gene: TRBJ2-7; V gene: TRBV10-3; clone size: .; CDR3 DNA: TGTGCCATCAGTGGCCTATGGGGACAGGGCTACGAGCAGTACTTC; CDR3 protein: CAISGLWGQGYEQYF
D gene: TRBD2; J gene: TRBJ2-2; V gene: TRBV5-8; clone size: .; CDR3 DNA: TGTGCCAGCAGCCTACCCGGACTAGCCCACTTTTTACTCACCGGGGAGCTGTTTTTT; CDR3 protein: CASSLPGLAHFLLTGELFF
D gene: TRBD1; J gene: TRBJ1-5; V gene: TRBV4-1; clone size: .; CDR3 DNA: TGCGCCAGCAGCCAAGAAGAGGGGGCAAGGGGTCAGCCCCAGCATTTT; CDR3 protein: CASSQEEGARGQPQHF
D gene: .; J gene: TRBJ1-3; V gene: TRBV27; clone size: few; CDR3 DNA: TGTGCCAGCAGTTTAGGGGGCCGGGCAGACACCATATATTTT; CDR3 protein: CASSLGGRADTIYF
D gene: TRBD1; J gene: TRBJ2-7; V gene: TRBV2; clone size: .; CDR3 DNA: TGTGCCAGCAGTTCCGTGACAGGGGGCAAGTACGAGCAGTACTTC; CDR3 protein: CASSSVTGGKYEQYF
D gene: .; J gene: TRBJ1-5; V gene: TRBV5-1; clone size: .; CDR3 DNA: TGCGCCAGCAGCTTGCCCCTCGCCTCAGGTCAGCCCCAGCATTTT; CDR3 protein: CASSLPLASGQPQHF
D gene: .; J gene: TRBJ2-3; V gene: TRBV30; clone size: .; CDR3 DNA: TGTGCCTGGAGTGTAATAATCGCCCCCGGACGGACTAGCACAGATACGCAGTATTTT; CDR3 protein: CAWSVIIAPGRTSTDTQYF
D gene: TRBD1; J gene: TRBJ1-2; V gene: TRBV14; clone size: .; CDR3 DNA: TGTGCCAGCAGCCCCGGGACAGTGAATGGCTACACCTTC; CDR3 protein: CASSPGTVNGYTF
D gene: .; J gene: TRBJ2-4; V gene: TRBV30; clone size: .; CDR3 DNA: TGTGCCTGGAGTGTACCTGGCGGCGGAAACATTCAGTACTTC; CDR3 protein: CAWSVPGGGNIQYF
D gene: TRBD1; J gene: TRBJ1-3; V gene: TRBV5-4; clone size: once; CDR3 DNA: TGTGCCAGCAGCTTGGGTAGTACAGGGGGAGGAAACACCATATATTTT; CDR3 protein: CASSLGSTGGGNTIYF
D gene: .; J gene: TRBJ1-5; V gene: TRBV7-3; clone size: .; CDR3 DNA: TGTGCCAGCAGCTTAATGGGTGGGGGGATCGGTCAGCCCCAGCATTTT; CDR3 protein: CASSLMGGGIGQPQHF
D gene: TRBD1; J gene: TRBJ1-5; V gene: TRBV4-2; clone size: .; CDR3 DNA: TGTGCCAGCAGCCAAGACGGGACAGCCCTTATTGATCAGCATTTT; CDR3 protein: CASSQDGTALIDQHF
D gene: .; J gene: TRBJ2-5; V gene: TRBV7-9; clone size: .; CDR3 DNA: TGTGCCAGCAGCTTTCAGGGACTTCAAGAGACCCAGTACTTC; CDR3 protein: CASSFQGLQETQYF
D gene: .; J gene: TRBJ2-2; V gene: TRBV5-1; clone size: .; CDR3 DNA: TGCGCCAGCAGCTTGTCCACCTCTAGCGCCCTGGGCGGGGAGCTGTTTTTT; CDR3 protein: CASSLSTSSALGGELFF
D gene: TRBD1; J gene: TRBJ2-2; V gene: TRBV19; clone size: few; CDR3 DNA: TGTGCCAGTACCTTGACAGGGCTCGGGGAGCTGTTTTTT; CDR3 protein: CASTLTGLGELFF
D gene: TRBD1; J gene: TRBJ1-6; V gene: TRBV27; clone size: .; CDR3 DNA: TGTGCCAGCAGTTTCGTAGGGGGCACAGGATCACCCCTCCACTTT; CDR3 protein: CASSFVGGTGSPLHF
D gene: .; J gene: TRBJ2-3; V gene: TRBV7-3; clone size: .; CDR3 DNA: TGTGCCAGCAGCGGAGGGCGCCCAGATACGCAGTATTTT; CDR3 protein: CASSGGRPDTQYF
D gene: .; J gene: TRBJ2-7; V gene: TRBV5-1; clone size: few; CDR3 DNA: TGCGCCAGCAGCTTGGATCGGGTTACCGGCGGTGCGGTGCAGTACTTC; CDR3 protein: CASSLDRVTGGAVQYF
D gene: .; J gene: TRBJ1-1; V gene: TRBV27; clone size: .; CDR3 DNA: TGTGCCAGCAGTCCGCCTAGTCGGGAAGAAGCTTTCTTT; CDR3 protein: CASSPPSREEAFF
D gene: .; J gene: TRBJ1-1; V gene: TRBV12-3/TRBV12-4; clone size: once; CDR3 DNA: TGTGCCAGCAGTTTTTCGGGTGGAACTGAAGCTTTCTTT; CDR3 protein: CASSFSGGTEAFF
D gene: TRBD1; J gene: TRBJ1-4; V gene: TRBV5-1; clone size: .; CDR3 DNA: TGCGCCAGCAAGTTACAGGTACAGGGGGAAAAACTGTTTTTT; CDR3 protein: CASKLQVQGEKLFF
D gene: TRBD1; J gene: TRBJ1-5; V gene: TRBV7-2; clone size: once; CDR3 DNA: TGTGCCAGCAGCTTGGCGGGACAGCTCAATCAGCCCCAGCATTTT; CDR3 protein: CASSLAGQLNQPQHF
D gene: TRBD1; J gene: TRBJ1-6; V gene: TRBV7-2; clone size: .; CDR3 DNA: TGTGCCAGCAGCCTGACATTCACAGGGGTTAATTCACCCCTCCACTTT; CDR3 protein: CASSLTFTGVNSPLHF
D gene: .; J gene: TRBJ2-1; V gene: TRBV9; clone size: .; CDR3 DNA: TGTGCCAGCAGCACATCGACAGCAAATGAGCAGTTCTTC; CDR3 protein: CASSTSTANEQFF
D gene: .; J gene: TRBJ1-1; V gene: TRBV12-3/TRBV12-4; clone size: .; CDR3 DNA: TGTGCCAGCAGTTTAGGACAGAACCTTGAAGCTTTCTTT; CDR3 protein: CASSLGQNLEAFF
D gene: TRBD2; J gene: TRBJ2-1; V gene: TRBV28; clone size: .; CDR3 DNA: TGTGCCAGCACCCAGACTAGCGGGAGGGCCCGCAATGAGCAGTTCTTC; CDR3 protein: CASTQTSGRARNEQFF
D gene: .; J gene: TRBJ1-2; V gene: TRBV6-5; clone size: .; CDR3 DNA: TGTGCCAGCAGTCCGGGGGGCGGCTACACCTTC; CDR3 protein: CASSPGGGYTF
D gene: .; J gene: TRBJ2-7; V gene: TRBV28; clone size: once; CDR3 DNA: TGTGCCAGCAGTTTATCCGGCCGGAGTGCCTACGAGCAGTACTTC; CDR3 protein: CASSLSGRSAYEQYF
D gene: TRBD2; J gene: TRBJ2-1; V gene: TRBV7-2; clone size: .; CDR3 DNA: TGTGCCAGCAGCTTAGCGACGGGAGGGTACAATGAGCAGTTCTTC; CDR3 protein: CASSLATGGYNEQFF
D gene: TRBD1; J gene: TRBJ2-7; V gene: TRBV28; clone size: .; CDR3 DNA: TGTGCCAGCAGTGCGTTTGACAGGGGGGCCTACGAGCAGTACTTC; CDR3 protein: CASSAFDRGAYEQYF
D gene: TRBD1; J gene: TRBJ1-1; V gene: TRBV7-3; clone size: .; CDR3 DNA: TGTGCCAGCAGCTTAACCACAGGGGCGGCCGCTGAAGCTTTCTTT; CDR3 protein: CASSLTTGAAAEAFF
D gene: TRBD2; J gene: TRBJ2-1; V gene: TRBV2; clone size: .; CDR3 DNA: TGTGCCAGCGGATGGACTAGCGGAGGGGGGTCTGAGCAGTTCTTC; CDR3 protein: CASGWTSGGGSEQFF
D gene: .; J gene: TRBJ1-5; V gene: TRBV28; clone size: .; CDR3 DNA: TGTGCCAGCAGACCTCGCCGGGGGATAGGCAATCAGCCCCAGCATTTT; CDR3 protein: CASRPRRGIGNQPQHF
D gene: TRBD1; J gene: TRBJ1-4; V gene: TRBV5-1; clone size: .; CDR3 DNA: TGCGCCAGCAGCTTAACCGGGACAGGGGGGGAAAAACTGTTTTTT; CDR3 protein: CASSLTGTGGEKLFF
D gene: .; J gene: TRBJ2-1; V gene: TRBV4-1; clone size: .; CDR3 DNA: TGCGCCAGCAGCCTCCCCCCTGGGCCAGCCGAGCAGTTCTTC; CDR3 protein: CASSLPPGPAEQFF
D gene: TRBD1; J gene: TRBJ1-5; V gene: TRBV19; clone size: .; CDR3 DNA: TGTGCCAGTAGAAAACCGGGACAGGGAGTGGACAGCAATCAGCCCCAGCATTTT; CDR3 protein: CASRKPGQGVDSNQPQHF
D gene: .; J gene: TRBJ2-7; V gene: TRBV11-1; clone size: .; CDR3 DNA: TGTGCCAGCAGCTTAGTGGCTAGCGCGAGTCTATACGAGCAGTACTTC; CDR3 protein: CASSLVASASLYEQYF